A selection of T cell receptor beta chains follows, all from one sample in a study of shared clonotypes between healthy human individuals. Measured with immunoSEQ multiplex PCR; TCRdb has only the in-frame clones, and not every one. Altogether about 610,000 clones are present, roughly 95% being singletons, with the ten largest covering about 0.12%. Sequenced material: naive CD8+ T cells sorted from blood. These TCRs come from a young woman in good health. Both conserved end residues are part of each CDR3. Each record gives: clone size, J gene, V gene, D gene, CDR3 protein, CDR3 DNA. A D gene is named only where the DNA matches it firmly. Size values are once, few and many counts, or a class for expanded clones, and some rows have none.

. TRBJ1-6 TRBV2 . CASRAGIGNSPLHF TGTGCCAGCAGGGCAGGGATCGGCAATTCACCCCTCCACTTT
. TRBJ2-3 TRBV30 . CAWSVGDTQYF TGTGCCTGGAGTGTAGGAGATACGCAGTATTTT
. TRBJ2-7 TRBV15 . CATSVHSSSYEQYF TGTGCCACCAGCGTTCACAGCAGCTCCTACGAGCAGTACTTC
. TRBJ2-1 TRBV5-4 TRBD2 CASSPSGSSYNEQFF TGTGCCAGCAGCCCTAGCGGGAGCTCCTACAATGAGCAGTTCTTC
. TRBJ2-7 TRBV13 . CASSLGAVISGSYEQYF TGTGCCAGCAGCTTAGGCGCCGTGATCAGTGGGTCCTACGAGCAGTACTTC
. TRBJ1-5 TRBV6-5 . CASSYSQGNQPQHF TGTGCCAGCAGTTACTCCCAGGGCAATCAGCCCCAGCATTTT
. TRBJ2-1 TRBV27 . CASSLFWTPYNEQFF TGTGCCAGCAGTTTATTTTGGACTCCCTACAATGAGCAGTTCTTC
. TRBJ2-4 TRBV27 . CASSHKKGVTKNIQYF TGTGCCAGCAGCCACAAGAAGGGAGTGACCAAAAACATTCAGTACTTC
. TRBJ2-7 TRBV7-9 . CASSLGSGPTYEQYF TGTGCCAGCAGCTTAGGCTCAGGCCCAACCTACGAGCAGTACTTC
. TRBJ2-1 TRBV13 TRBD2 CASSGSGLAGVGQFF TGTGCCAGCAGCGGGTCGGGACTAGCGGGAGTTGGACAGTTCTTC
. TRBJ1-1 TRBV27 TRBD1 CASGTGEYTEAFF TGTGCCAGCGGGACAGGGGAGTACACTGAAGCTTTCTTT
. TRBJ1-5 TRBV28 . CAIQGSNQPQHF TGTGCCATCCAGGGCAGCAATCAGCCCCAGCATTTT
. TRBJ2-3 TRBV10-2 . CASKEAPGRTDTQYF TGCGCCAGCAAAGAGGCCCCGGGGCGGACAGATACGCAGTATTTT
. TRBJ2-5 TRBV11-2 TRBD2 CASGRAGGPVETQYF TGTGCCAGCGGCCGAGCGGGAGGGCCTGTAGAGACCCAGTACTTC
. TRBJ2-7 TRBV7-8 . CASSLGVGDPYEQYF TGTGCCAGCAGCTTAGGGGTAGGAGACCCCTACGAGCAGTACTTC
once TRBJ2-7 TRBV19 TRBD1 CASSDPGQGAYEQYF TGTGCCAGTAGTGACCCGGGACAGGGAGCCTACGAGCAGTACTTC
. TRBJ2-1 TRBV5-1 TRBD2 CASSLAAGGPDEQFF TGCGCCAGCAGCTTGGCAGCGGGAGGGCCCGATGAGCAGTTCTTC
. TRBJ2-6 TRBV27 . CASSLYSGAGANVLTF TGTGCCAGCAGTTTATACTCTGGGGCTGGGGCCAACGTCCTGACTTTC
. TRBJ2-2 TRBV29-1 . CSGGASNTGELFF TGCAGCGGTGGGGCTTCGAACACCGGGGAGCTGTTTTTT
. TRBJ1-1 TRBV19 . CASSPLPSMNTEAFF TGTGCCAGTAGTCCTCTCCCCAGCATGAACACTGAAGCTTTCTTT
. TRBJ2-1 TRBV5-1 . CASSLGVYNEQFF TGCGCCAGCAGCTTGGGCGTCTACAATGAGCAGTTCTTC
few TRBJ1-1 TRBV5-6 . CASIPFGESTEAFF TGTGCCAGCATCCCGTTCGGGGAAAGCACTGAAGCTTTCTTT
. TRBJ1-5 TRBV7-3 . CASSLYAGHDQPQHF TGTGCCAGCAGCTTATATGCAGGGCATGATCAGCCCCAGCATTTT
. TRBJ1-2 TRBV2 TRBD1 CASSGSRDRTYGYTF TGTGCCAGCAGTGGGTCCCGGGACAGGACCTATGGCTACACCTTC
. TRBJ2-2 TRBV5-5 TRBD1 CASSPGTVLNTGELFF TGTGCCAGCAGCCCCGGGACAGTTTTGAACACCGGGGAGCTGTTTTTT
. TRBJ2-4 TRBV12-1 . CASSSRTGREAKNIQYF TGTGCCAGCAGCTCCCGGACAGGGAGGGAGGCCAAAAACATTCAGTACTTC
. TRBJ2-7 TRBV5-1 TRBD1 CASSPKTGPPYEQYF TGCGCCAGCAGCCCCAAGACAGGGCCCCCCTACGAGCAGTACTTC
. TRBJ2-1 TRBV27 TRBD2 CASSGPRTSGKPSYNEQFF TGTGCCAGCAGTGGGCCGAGGACTAGCGGGAAACCGTCCTACAATGAGCAGTTCTTC
. TRBJ1-5 TRBV7-8 . CASSPMGQPQHF TGTGCCAGCAGCCCAATGGGGCAGCCCCAGCATTTT
. TRBJ2-3 TRBV19 TRBD2 CASSISAGGADTQYF TGTGCCAGTAGTATTTCAGCGGGAGGAGCGGATACGCAGTATTTT
. TRBJ1-4 TRBV27 TRBD1 CASSLVSGQGLVKLFF TGTGCCAGCAGCCTCGTCTCGGGACAGGGCTTAGTAAAACTGTTTTTT
. TRBJ2-7 TRBV7-9 . CASSQGSYEQYF TGTGCCAGCAGTCAGGGGTCCTACGAGCAGTACTTC
few TRBJ1-5 TRBV4-1 . CASSQDRPGGPQHF TGCGCCAGCAGCCAAGATAGGCCAGGCGGGCCCCAGCATTTT
. TRBJ2-7 TRBV28 . CASSLLGKSSGSSYEQYF TGTGCCAGCAGTTTATTGGGAAAATCAAGCGGCTCCTCCTACGAGCAGTACTTC
. TRBJ2-3 TRBV7-9 TRBD1 CASSPREGAATYTQYF TGTGCCAGCAGCCCACGTGAGGGGGCCGCTACTTATACGCAGTATTTT
. TRBJ2-7 TRBV27 . CASSPSTGEDLTYEQYF TGTGCCAGCAGCCCATCAACGGGAGAGGACCTAACCTACGAGCAGTACTTC